The 28 T cell receptor beta chains below come from one sample, sequenced in a study of metastatic and nonmetastatic thyroid tumors. Using MiXCR, TCRdb re-called clones from the PCR reads. Seen here are about 6,000 clones, around 31% observed once, and the top ten hold around 18%. Treatment of any kind had been given to no patient before thyroid surgery. Material: adjacent normal tissue. These TCRs come from a female donor with papillary thyroid cancer or a benign thyroid nodule (not recorded which). Some clones in this sample may be carry-over from other donors' samples.

The chain uses TRBV20-1 and TRBJ2-1; the match to TRBD2 covers 9 bases. Germline V gene lookup returns CDR1 DFQATT and CDR2 SNEGSKA (reference sequence). This CDR3 spans 12 amino acids. V lost 8 bases and J lost 5; bases outside the gene matches: 4. CDR3 coding DNA: TGCAGTTCGGGACTAGCCCACAATGAGCAGTTCTTC. As protein: CSSGLAHNEQFF.

This clone counts as large. V usage is TRBV19 and J usage is TRBJ2-5; D possibly uses TRBD1 or TRBD2 (6 bases each). Germline CDR1 and CDR2: LNHDA and SQIVND (reference sequence). The CDR3 totals 14 residues. V was cut by 6 bases and J by 5 bases, with 16 bases left in between. The CDR3 loop is CASRRGGPGETQYF. In DNA form, the CDR3 reads TGTGCCAGTAGAAGAGGGGGGCCCGGGGAGACCCAGTACTTC.

V usage is TRBV7-2 and J usage is TRBJ1-1, with unresolved D. The germline gives CDR1 SGHTA, CDR2 FQGNSA. Deletions cut 5 bases from V and 1 base from J, with 8 bases between. CDR3 size: 13 residues. The CDR3 DNA reads as TGTGCCAGCAGCCTATATGAGAACACTGAAGCTTTCTTT. Translation gives CASSLYENTEAFF.

In its sample, this clone was seen many times. CDR3 sequence: CASSSTGVPTDTQYF. CDR3 DNA sequence: TGTGCCAGCAGCTCCACAGGGGTTCCCACAGATACGCAGTATTTT. V and J are TRBV7-3 and TRBJ2-3, with 7 nucleotides matching TRBD1. V dropped 4 bases and J dropped 2; count of bases not matched to a gene: 6. The CDR3 loop spans 15 amino acids. Germline-derived CDR1 and CDR2 are SGHTA and FQGTGA.

This clone was recorded a few times. The chain recombines TRBV12-3 or TRBV12-4 with TRBJ1-1; D is perhaps TRBD1 (5 bases). Between the trimmed V and J ends, which lost 8 bases and 3 bases, there was a span of 10 bases. The CDR3 runs 12 residues. CDR3 bases: TGTGCCAGCGGGCAGGGTCACACTGAAGCTTTCTTT. Protein sequence: CASGQGHTEAFF.

The chain employs TRBV5-1 and TRBJ1-2, with TRBD1 identical over 7 bases. Germline CDR1 SGHRS, CDR2 YFSETQ. The CDR3 totals 13 residues. V shed 0 bases, J shed 4 bases, and the junction held 0 bases outside the gene matches. The CDR3 DNA reads TGCGCCAGCAGCTTGGCAGGGGGCTATGGCTACACCTTC. Amino acids: CASSLAGGYGYTF. The full variable domain, its missing parts supplied by reference TRBV5-1 and TRBJ1-2, is KAGVTQTPRYLIKTRGQQVTLSCSPISGHRSVSWYQQTPGQGLQFLFEYFSETQRNKGNFPGRFSGRQFSNSRSEMNVSTLELGDSALYLCASSLAGGYGYTFGSGTRLTVV.

This clone has only a few counts. The gene calls are TRBV2 and TRBJ2-3, with TRBD1 identical over 7 bases. Germline loops: CDR1 SNHLY, CDR2 FYNNEI. The CDR3 is 15 residues long. V shed 6 bases and J 0 bases; nucleotides not matched to a gene: 6. CDR3 coding DNA: TGTGCCAGCAGGGAACAGGGGCGTAGCACAGATACGCAGTATTTT. This sequence encodes CASREQGRSTDTQYF.

J is TRBJ2-7 and V is TRBV5-1; D might be TRBD1 (5 bases). The ends were cut back, 2 bases at V and 6 bases at J, with 12 bases in the middle. Germline V gene data show CDR1 as SGHRS and CDR2 as YFSETQ. The CDR3 loop spans 13 amino acids. The CDR3 region is CASSLEVRGEQYF. CDR3 DNA sequence: TGCGCCAGCAGCTTAGAAGTAAGGGGCGAGCAGTACTTC.

This clone is medium-sized in the sample. This chain links TRBV7-9 with TRBJ1-1, with TRBD1 matching 8 bases. The CDR3 is 13 residues long. In germline, CDR1 is SEHNR, CDR2 FQNEAQ (reference sequence). V lost 5 bases, J lost 7 bases, and 6 bases stayed unmatched. For the CDR3, the DNA is TGTGCCAGCAGCCCTAGGACAGGGTATGAAGCTTTCTTT. Translated: CASSPRTGYEAFF.

This clone has only a few counts. This chain links TRBV6-1 with TRBJ1-2, with D unclear. There are 13 residues in the CDR3. Germline lookup yields CDR1 MNHNS and CDR2 SASEGT. V lost 6 bases and J 2 bases, leaving 10 bases between the germline ends. CDR3 amino acids: CASSPGPNYGYTF. The CDR3 coding sequence is TGTGCCAGCAGCCCTGGGCCGAACTATGGCTACACCTTC.

Note on this clone: One end of the junction is discordant with germline, which a read error may explain. This rearrangement joins TRBV4-3 to TRBJ2-2, with D unresolved. The CDR3 has 15 residues. Germline assignment: CDR1 LGHNA and CDR2 YSLEER. The CDR3 loop is CASSPRIGETVELFF. CDR3 bases: TGCGCCAGCAGCCCTCGGATCGGAGAGACCGTGGAGCTGTTTTTT.

The table lists this clone with many counts. A much larger clone is a single base away; this may be a read error. The sample holds other DNA sequences that translate to the same CDR3. The genes are TRBV18 and TRBJ1-2; 7 bases align to TRBD1. The V gene end was trimmed by 3 bases and the J gene end by 3 bases; junction bases not matched to a gene: 13. The CDR3 loop spans 17 amino acids. Germline lookup yields CDR1 KGHSH and CDR2 LQKENI. The CDR3 bases are TGTGCCAGCTCACCGCAGGGGGAAAGGAGACGGGACTATGGCTACACCTTC. Translated: CASSPQGERRRDYGYTF.

This clone was seen repeatedly, ten times or more. This sample also contains other DNA sequences that code for the same CDR3. This chain connects TRBV4-2 to TRBJ1-3; possibly TRBD1 for D (6 bases). V lost 0 bases to trimming and J lost 7 bases, with 19 bases between them. CDR1 is LGHNA and CDR2 is YNFKEQ in the germline V gene. This CDR3 is built from 17 residues. Here the CDR3 reads CASSQDRGGSRGNTIYF. The CDR3 nucleotides are TGTGCCAGCAGCCAAGATAGGGGGGGATCGAGGGGGAACACCATATATTTT.

J is TRBJ2-3 and V is TRBV7-3; D call uncertain. The CDR3 totals 14 residues. Per the germline V gene, CDR1 is SGHTA and CDR2 is FQGTGA. V lost 2 bases and J lost 3, with 9 bases in between. Here the CDR3 DNA reads TGTGCCAGCAGCTTACAAGCGAGTACAGATACGCAGTATTTT. This encodes CASSLQASTDTQYF.

This clone has just one count. Its ends do not fully match the called genes, so a read error is possible. The gene calls are TRBV24-1 and TRBJ2-2; the D gene is possibly TRBD1 (5 bases). The CDR3 is 18 residues long. The germline CDR1 and CDR2 sequences are KGHDR and SFDVKD. CDR3 DNA sequence: TGCGCCACCAGTGATTTGCCGGCACAGGCGACGAACACCGGGGAGCTGTTTTTT. The encoded protein is CATSDLPAQATNTGELFF.

This clone has at least ten counts. V and J are TRBV14 and TRBJ1-2; 7 bases agree with TRBD1. Trimming took 4 bases from V and 0 from J; bases not matched to a gene: 8. Germline CDR1 SGHDN, CDR2 FVKESK. The CDR3 is 16 amino acids. This CDR3 reads CASSRGTAATNYGYTF. In DNA form, the CDR3 reads TGTGCCAGCAGCCGAGGGACAGCCGCGACTAACTATGGCTACACCTTC. Combining the CDR3 with reference TRBV14 and TRBJ1-2 gives the whole variable domain EAGVTQFPSHSVIEKGQTVTLRCDPISGHDNLYWYRRVMGKEIKFLLHFVKESKQDESGMPNNRFLAERTGGTYSTLKVQPAELEDSGVYFCASSRGTAATNYGYTFGSGTRLTVV.

The chain couples TRBV6-2 or TRBV6-3 to TRBJ1-1; TRBD1 matches at 9 bases. J gave up 2 bases and V 0 bases, and 10 bases lay outside the gene matches. Per germline, CDR1 MNHEY and CDR2 SVGEGT. This CDR3 is 18 amino acids long. The CDR3 here is CASSYSTFRTGENTEAFF. The CDR3 nucleotides are TGTGCCAGCAGTTACTCGACATTCCGGACAGGGGAAAACACTGAAGCTTTCTTT.

As concerns this clone: At one of its ends the junction is not consistent with the germline gene, which may arise from a read error. V and J are TRBV12-3 or TRBV12-4 and TRBJ2-1, with D possibly matching TRBD1 (6 bases). The CDR3 contains 14 residues. Here the CDR3 DNA reads TGTGCCCGCAGTTTAGAACAGGGCGACAATGAGCAGTTCTTC. Its protein product is CARSLEQGDNEQFF.

This clone was detected a few times. This chain connects TRBV24-1 to TRBJ1-2; D is unresolved. This CDR3 has 14 residues. Germline lookup yields CDR1 KGHDR and CDR2 SFDVKD. V lost 3 bases to trimming and J lost 3 bases, with 10 bases between them. CDR3 region: CATSDARHDYGYTF. Here the CDR3 DNA reads TGTGCCACCAGTGATGCACGACATGACTATGGCTACACCTTC.

Judged by abundance, this clone is medium-sized. This rearrangement joins TRBV5-5 to TRBJ2-2, with D perhaps matching TRBD2 (7 bases). CDR3 length equals 15 residues. The V gene's germline CDR1 is SGHKS and CDR2 YYEKEE (reference sequence). V was cut by 4 bases and J by 5 bases, with 15 bases left in between. CDR3 sequence (DNA): TGTGCCAGCAGCCTGGGGGGGGCGCGGACCGGGGAGCTGTTTTTT. The encoded protein is CASSLGGARTGELFF.

This clone was seen a single time. The genes are TRBV27 and TRBJ2-7; 11 bases line up with TRBD2. The end of the DNA fits TRBJ2-1 better, so the J call may be wrong. Germline loops: CDR1 MNHEY, CDR2 SMNVEV (reference sequence). CDR3 length equals 18 residues. The chain's CDR3 is CASSLAEGTSGAPYEQFF. For the CDR3, the DNA is TGTGCCAGTAGTCTGGCCGAGGGGACTAGCGGAGCCCCTTACGAGCAGTTCTTC.

The chain employs TRBV6-1 and TRBJ2-3; either TRBD1 or TRBD2 may supply D (5 bases each). The CDR3 has 13 amino acids. The germline V gene encodes CDR1 MNHNS and CDR2 SASEGT. V lost 5 bases, J lost 4 bases, and 10 bases lay in between. Here the CDR3 DNA reads TGTGCCAGCAGTACGGGACCCCCAGATACGCAGTATTTT. Its translation is CASSTGPPDTQYF.

This clone has a handful of counts. The V and J genes are TRBV12-3 or TRBV12-4 and TRBJ2-7, with 9 bases fitting TRBD1. Trimming cost V 6 bases and J 0 bases; bases outside gene matches: 3. CDR3 length: 14 residues. The CDR3 loop reads CASSRDRASYEQYF. The CDR3 DNA reads TGTGCCAGCAGCCGGGACAGGGCCTCCTACGAGCAGTACTTC.

The rearrangement joins TRBV30 to TRBJ2-5; D remains unclear. From germline, CDR1 is GTSNPN and CDR2 SVGIG (reference sequence). The ends were cut back, 0 bases at V and 5 bases at J, with 7 bases in the middle. The length of the CDR3 is 12 residues. The CDR3 bases are TGTGCCTGGAGTGTAGTCGATGAGACCCAGTACTTC. This sequence encodes CAWSVVDETQYF.

This clone is judged medium-sized. This chain links TRBV20-1 with TRBJ1-3; possible D gene TRBD1, 6 bases. This CDR3 comprises 15 residues. CDR1 is DFQATT, CDR2 SNEGSKA, per germline (reference sequence). Trimming removed 1 base from V and 3 bases from J, with 13 bases in between. The DNA for the CDR3 is TGCAGTGCTAGAGCTCTACTGACAGGTGGAAACACCATATATTTT. This encodes CSARALLTGGNTIYF.

V usage is TRBV11-1 and J usage is TRBJ2-3; D may correspond to TRBD1 or TRBD2 (6 bases each). V dropped 2 bases and J dropped 2 bases, with 11 bases sitting between them. The CDR3 spans 15 residues. CDR1 is SGHAT, CDR2 FQDESV, per germline (reference sequence). CDR3 sequence reads: CASSLKGGPTDTQYF. CDR3 coding DNA: TGTGCCAGCAGCTTAAAAGGGGGGCCCACAGATACGCAGTATTTT.

V gene TRBV30 combines with J gene TRBJ1-2; D is undetermined. With 2 bases removed from V and 7 bases from J, the gap between germline ends came to 14 bases. Germline CDR1 and CDR2: GTSNPN and SVGIG (reference sequence). The CDR3 runs 13 residues. The CDR3 region has the DNA TGTGCCTGGAGTAGAGGGATGAAATTTGGCTACACCTTC. It codes for CAWSRGMKFGYTF.

This clone was seen many times. The rearrangement uses TRBV29-1 and TRBJ1-1; 7 nucleotides align to TRBD1. The germline V gene encodes CDR1 SQVTM and CDR2 ANQGSEA. The CDR3 extends over 11 amino acids. J was trimmed by 10 bases and V by 2 bases; bases with no gene match: 4. The CDR3 DNA is TGCAGCGTTGAACAGGGGGTAGGAGCTTTCTTT. Encoded protein: CSVEQGVGAFF.